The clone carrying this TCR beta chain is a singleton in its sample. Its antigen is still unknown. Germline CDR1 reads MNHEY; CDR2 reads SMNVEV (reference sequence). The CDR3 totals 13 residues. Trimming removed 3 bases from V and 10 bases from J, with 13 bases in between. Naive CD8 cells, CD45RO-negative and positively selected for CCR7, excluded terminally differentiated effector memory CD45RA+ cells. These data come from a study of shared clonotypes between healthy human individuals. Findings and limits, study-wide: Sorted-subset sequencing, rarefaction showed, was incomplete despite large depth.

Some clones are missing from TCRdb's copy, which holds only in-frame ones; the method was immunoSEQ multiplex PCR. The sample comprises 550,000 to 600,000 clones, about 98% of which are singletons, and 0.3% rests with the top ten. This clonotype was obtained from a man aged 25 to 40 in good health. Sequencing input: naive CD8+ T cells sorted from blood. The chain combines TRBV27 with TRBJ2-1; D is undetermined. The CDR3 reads CASSFGLEREQFF. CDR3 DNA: TGTGCCAGCAGTTTTGGCCTCGAGCGCGAGCAGTTCTTC.